These T cell receptor delta chains were read from a single sample in a study of gamma-delta T cells after stem cell transplantation. TCRdb reran clone calling via CATT on the RT-PCR reads. The sample consists of about 2,400 delta-chain clones, less than 45% of them appearing once. The source material was gamma-delta T cells. The source is a human donor. It is not recorded whose cells these are; they may come from a transplant donor. Both conserved end residues are part of each CDR3. The D gene is left open where the match is weak. Expanded clones are given a class, and other clones once, few, many or no size at all.

>medium-sized|TRDJ1|TRDD3|TRDV2
TGTGCCTGTGACTTGGCTGGGGGCCCACGCACCGATAAACTCATCTTT
CACDLAGGPRTDKLIF
>medium-sized|TRDJ3|TRDD3|TRDV2
TGTGCCTGTGACACCGCGGGAGGTACTGGGGGATACGCTGCGCCTGGCTCCTGGGACACCCGACAGATGTTTTTC
CACDTAGGTGGYAAPGSWDTRQMFF
>.|TRDJ1|TRDD3|TRDV2
TGTGCCTGTGACTTCGTACTGGGGGATACGCCCCCCACCGATAAACTCATCTTT
CACDFVLGDTPPTDKLIF
>.|TRDJ1|TRDD3|TRDV2
TGTGCCTGTGGCTTATGGGGGAATCCTTCAACCGATAAACTCATCTTT
CACGLWGNPSTDKLIF
>few|TRDJ3|TRDD3|TRDV2
TGTGCCTGTGACCTTCTACTGGGGGATAACTCCTGGGACACCCGACAGATGTTTTTC
CACDLLLGDNSWDTRQMFF
>.|TRDJ3|TRDD3|TRDV2
TGTGCCTGTGACACCGCGGAGATTGGGGGATACCATAGCTCCTGGGACACCCGACAGATGTTTTTC
CACDTAEIGGYHSSWDTRQMFF
>.|TRDJ3|.|TRDV2
TGTGCCTGTGCGCCCCTCGGGGGGCAAACCTGGGACACCCGACAAATGTTTTTC
CACAPLGGQTWDTRQMFF
>few|TRDJ1|TRDD3|TRDV2
TGTGCCTGTGACGTACTGGGGGACCAGTACACCGATAAACTCATCTTT
CACDVLGDQYTDKLIF
>.|TRDJ3|TRDD3|TRDV2
TGTGCCTGTGACACCGCGGGGATACAGAGATGGAACTCCTGGGACACCCGACAGATGTTTTTC
CACDTAGIQRWNSWDTRQMFF
>large|TRDJ2|.|TRDV2
TGTGCCTGTGACCACCTACAGACAGCACAACTCTTCTTT
CACDHLQTAQLFF
>large|TRDJ1|.|TRDV2
TGTGCCTGTGACCCAGCCGACCGTACTGGGAAGAACACCGATAAACTCATCTTT
CACDPADRTGKNTDKLIF
>medium-sized|TRDJ1|TRDD3|TRDV2
TGTGCCTGTGACGGAGTACTGGGGGATGGGTACACCGATAAACTCATCTTT
CACDGVLGDGYTDKLIF
>.|TRDJ3|TRDD3|TRDV2
TGTGCCTGTGTGGTACTGGGGGACGCCTCGAAGTCCTGGGACACCCGACAGATGTTTTTC
CACVVLGDASKSWDTRQMFF
>.|TRDJ1|TRDD3|TRDV2
TGTGCCTGTGACGCCCTACTGGGGGATGAGTACACCGATAAACTCATCTTT
CACDALLGDEYTDKLIF
>.|TRDJ1|TRDD3|TRDV2
TGTGCCTGTGACAAACTGGGGGACAACACCGATAACCTCATCTTT
CACDKLGDNTDNLIF
>.|TRDJ3|.|TRDV2
TGTGCCTGTGACACAGGCTGGAGGAGCTCCTGGGACACCCGACAGATGTTTTTC
CACDTGWRSSWDTRQMFF
>.|TRDJ1|.|TRDV2
TGTGCCTGTGAGCTCCTCTCGTACACCGATAAACTCATCTTT
CACELLSYTDKLIF
>few|TRDJ1|TRDD3|TRDV2
TGTGCCTGTGACCCCCTGTCTACTGGGGGATACACCGATAAACTCATCTTT
CACDPLSTGGYTDKLIF
>medium-sized|TRDJ1|TRDD3|TRDV2
TGTGCCTGTGACACCGTTGGGGGATGGTCCACCGATAAACTCATCTTT
CACDTVGGWSTDKLIF
>once|TRDJ1|.|TRDV2
TGTGCCTGTGACAGCGTGGGGGCACCTTACACCGATAAACTCATCTTT
CACDSVGAPYTDKLIF
>few|TRDJ1|TRDD3|TRDV2
TGTGCCTGTGACACAGTCGGACTGGGGGATACCCCACTTGAGGCTCGAGGTAAACTCATCTTT
CACDTVGLGDTPLEARGKLIF
>.|TRDJ1|.|TRDV2
TGTGCCTGTGACACTTTGTTTCCTTCGGTTGACGATAAACTCATCTTT
CACDTLFPSVDDKLIF
>.|TRDJ1|TRDD3|TRDV2
TGTGCCTGTGACACGGGTTTTGGGGGACGATCCGATAAACTCATCTTT
CACDTGFGGRSDKLIF
>.|TRDJ1|.|TRDV2
TGTGCCTGTGACACCGTTGCTTTCCCCCTGGGCGATAAACTCATCTTT
CACDTVAFPLGDKLIF
>.|TRDJ1|TRDD3|TRDV2
TGTGCCTGTGACACCATCGGGGGATTTTCCGATAAACTCATCTTT
CACDTIGGFSDKLIF
>.|TRDJ1|TRDD2|TRDV2
TGTGCCTGTGACACGGTTAGGGGGGGGCCTTCCTACACCGATAAACTCATCTTT
CACDTVRGGPSYTDKLIF
>medium-sized|TRDJ1|.|TRDV2
TGTGCCTGTGACACCCTAGAGTACACCGATAAACTCATCTTT
CACDTLEYTDKLIF
>.|TRDJ1|TRDD3|TRDV2
TGTGCCTGTGACACGGTCACGACTGGGGAATACGACCCCCCCGGGGCCGCGTGCAAACTCATCTTT
CACDTVTTGEYDPPGAACKLIF
>.|TRDJ1|TRDD3|TRDV2
TGTGCCTGTGACACCCTATATCGGGTGGGGGACTCAAACACCGATAAACTCATCTTT
CACDTLYRVGDSNTDKLIF
>few|TRDJ3|TRDD3|TRDV2
TGTGCCTGTGACCATATACTGGGGGACCTATCCTCCTGGGACACCCGACAGATGTTTTTC
CACDHILGDLSSWDTRQMFF
>.|TRDJ3|TRDD3|TRDV2
TGTGCCTGTGACACTGGGGGATACGGATCCTGGGACACCCGACAAATGTTTTTC
CACDTGGYGSWDTRQMFF
>.|TRDJ1|TRDD3|TRDV2
TGTGCCTGTGACACGGTCACGCCTGGGGGATACGACCCCCCCGGGGCCGCGTGCAAACTCATCTTT
CACDTVTPGGYDPPGAACKLIF
>.|TRDJ1|TRDD3|TRDV2
TGTGCCTGTGACAGCCTTACTGGGGGATACGGGAGGTACACCGATAACCTCATCTTT
CACDSLTGGYGRYTDNLIF
>hyperexpanded|TRDJ1|.|TRDV2
TGTGCCTGTGACACCGTAGGGGTCTTCTACGGAGCCGATAAACTCATCTTT
CACDTVGVFYGADKLIF
>.|TRDJ1|TRDD3|TRDV2
TGTGCCTGTGATCCCCTTGGACCTTCCCTTACTGGGGGATACTCCAGGTACACCGATAAACTCATCTTT
CACDPLGPSLTGGYSRYTDKLIF
>few|TRDJ1|.|TRDV2
TGTGCCTGTGACGTACTGGGAATGTCGGGTGAGAACGATAAACTCATCTTT
CACDVLGMSGENDKLIF
>large|TRDJ1|.|TRDV2
TGTGCCTGTGACACCGTAATGAAGGGGTTCAACGATAAACTCATCTTT
CACDTVMKGFNDKLIF
>few|TRDJ1|TRDD3|TRDV2
TGTGCCTGTGACCGACTGGGGGAAGGCGATAAACTCATCTTT
CACDRLGEGDKLIF
>.|TRDJ1|.|TRDV2
TGTGCCTGTGACTGCCTTCCTACTGGGGGAAAGTACACCGATAAACTCATCTTT
CACDCLPTGGKYTDKLIF
>.|TRDJ1|TRDD3|TRDV2
TGTGCCTGTGACACTCTGGGGGATACTACCGATAAACTCATCTTT
CACDTLGDTTDKLIF
>.|TRDJ1|TRDD3|TRDV2
TGTGCCTGTGAGTACGTACGGGGGATACGGAACGATAAACTCATCTTT
CACEYVRGIRNDKLIF
>few|TRDJ1|.|TRDV2
TGTGCCTGTGAGCACCTACGGGGGAGACCCGATAAACTCATCTTT
CACEHLRGRPDKLIF
>.|TRDJ1|TRDD3|TRDV2
TGTGCCCGTGACACCTTGCATGGGCCAACTGGGGGGGGATACGCGGTCGATAAACTCATCTTT
CARDTLHGPTGGGYAVDKLIF
>.|TRDJ1|TRDD3|TRDV2
TGTGCCTGTGACAAATTGGTGGGGGATACCCCTTATGGCGATAAACTCATCTTT
CACDKLVGDTPYGDKLIF
>large|TRDJ1|TRDD3|TRDV2
TGTGCCTGTGACACCTTGGTGGGGGAATACACCGATAAACTCATCTTT
CACDTLVGEYTDKLIF
>.|TRDJ1|TRDD3|TRDV2
TGTGCCTGTGAGAAACTAGATACCGGCGGTGGGGGATCCGAACTCTACACCGATAAACTCATCTTT
CACEKLDTGGGGSELYTDKLIF
>.|TRDJ3|TRDD3|TRDV2
TGTGCCTGCGACTCCTTTCACTGGGGATCCAGCTCCTGTGACACCCGACAGATGTTTTTC
CACDSFHWGSSSCDTRQMFF
>large|TRDJ1|TRDD3|TRDV2
TGTGCCTGTGACCTTCTACTGGGGCCCGATAAACTCATCTTT
CACDLLLGPDKLIF
>few|TRDJ1|TRDD3|TRDV2
TGTGCCTGTAGCTTACTGGGGGACCTAGGCAAGGGGCTGTACACCGATAAACTCATCTTT
CACSLLGDLGKGLYTDKLIF
>.|TRDJ1|.|TRDV2
TGTGCCTGTGACTCAATAGGGGGGGAGCCGGGGTACACCGATAAACTCATCTTT
CACDSIGGEPGYTDKLIF